The entry below gives a single TCR beta chain sequence along with its context. Its specificity is unknown. The data were taken from a study of T cells after posttransplantation cyclophosphamide. V gave up 8 bases and J gave up 6 bases, with 19 bases separating them. This CDR3 is 14 amino acids long. Germline CDR1 is SNHLY and CDR2 is FYNNEI. Generated by immunoSEQ multiplex PCR, the TCRdb table keeps only in-frame clones and is missing some. Of around 10,000 clones listed, approximately 78% are singletons. General study findings and limits: Recipient CMV seropositivity and CMV reactivation strongly tracked TRB clonality.

Busulfan-fludarabine conditioning, marrow transplant, and cyclophosphamide on days +3 and +4 were administered. The source was PBMCs, collected after allogeneic stem cell transplant with posttransplant cyclophosphamide. V and J are TRBV2 and TRBJ1-1, with D possibly being TRBD1 (6 bases). The TCR originated in a female patient aged 50-60 years who received an allogeneic stem cell transplant from a related donor, was CMV-positive, and had no GVHD. Some T cells may be transferred from the graft donor. CDR3 loop: CASGAYPRGSEAFF. The DNA for the CDR3 is TGTGCCAGCGGTGCCTACCCGAGGGGGTCTGAAGCTTTCTTT.